The table lists the clone carrying this T cell receptor beta chain with many counts. The source of the sample is a study of blood T cell repertoires in COVID-19. Only in-frame clones appear in the TCRdb table, and some are missing; sequencing was by immunoSEQ multiplex PCR. The sample records fewer than 450,000 clones, approximately 91% being singletons. CDR3 length: 15 amino acids. V was pared by 3 bases and J by 4 bases, with 3 bases of the junction left unmatched. Germline values: CDR1 KGHDR, CDR2 SFDVKD. This chain links TRBV24-1 with TRBJ2-2; 8 bases align to TRBD1. This clonotype originated in a woman aged 70-85 years with COVID-19, enrolled during active disease. Sequenced: peripheral blood. Here the CDR3 reads CATSDPGGSTGELFF. CDR3 nucleotides: TGTGCCACCAGTGATCCAGGGGGCAGCACCGGGGAGCTGTTTTTT.